Below, one TCR beta chain is given with its context. Its specificity is unknown. J gave up 2 bases and V 2 bases, and 6 bases lay outside the gene matches. The CDR3 has 16 residues. TCRbeta libraries were built with three rounds of nested PCR, modified from ARM-PCR. TCRdb passed the multiplex PCR reads through MiXCR, listing each CDR3 protein once. The sample carries about 120,000 distinct CDR3 sequences, around three fifths recorded once. The source of the sample is a study of tumor and adjacent non-tumor tissue in lung cancer. Study background: The cohort had approximately 12 adenocarcinoma, a couple of squamous cell and 1 small cell patients.

Findings and caveats of the study: Tumor repertoires had a smaller top 100 clone share than normal lung.

RNA was extracted from bulk tissue without any cell sorting. The specimen was lung tumor tissue. This TCR was recovered from a man aged 25 to 40 with non-small cell lung cancer. The chain joins TRBV12-3 or TRBV12-4 to TRBJ2-4; 7 positions agree with TRBD2. In nucleotides, the CDR3 is TGTGCCAGCAGTTTATTGCGGGAGATCTCCAAAAACATTCAGTACTTC. Translation: CASSLLREISKNIQYF.